The T cell receptor beta chain under discussion was sequenced for a study of Graves' ophthalmopathy and Graves' hyperthyroidism. The study amplified TCR beta CDR3 regions using RNA transcripts. HTBI-primed first-round RT-PCR preceded second-round multiplex PCR. In TCRdb, the multiplex PCR reads were re-called with MiXCR into one record per CDR3 protein. This table has approximately 1.2 million distinct CDR3 sequences, 35% to 40% appearing once. Exclusion applied to patients with other autoimmune diseases, uncontrolled infections, pregnancy or lactation. Orbital computed tomography and thyroid ultrasound, along with TRAb, serum thyroxine and clinical symptoms, underpinned diagnosis. Germline values: CDR1 SGHAT, CDR2 FQNNGV. There are 13 residues in the CDR3. V was cut by 3 bases and J by 6 bases, with 12 bases left in between. The study, taken as a whole, reports: Most expanded thyroid clonotypes above 0.001 frequency also appeared in blood.

This clonotype was observed at least ten times. Antigen unknown. Sequenced: peripheral blood or thyroid tissue (not recorded which). This TCR came from an adult man with Graves' hyperthyroidism. The chain links TRBV11-2 to TRBJ2-7; possibly TRBD2 for D (6 bases). This CDR3 reads CASSFTPAGEQYF. The CDR3, as DNA: TGTGCCAGCAGCTTCACCCCAGCGGGCGAGCAGTACTTC.